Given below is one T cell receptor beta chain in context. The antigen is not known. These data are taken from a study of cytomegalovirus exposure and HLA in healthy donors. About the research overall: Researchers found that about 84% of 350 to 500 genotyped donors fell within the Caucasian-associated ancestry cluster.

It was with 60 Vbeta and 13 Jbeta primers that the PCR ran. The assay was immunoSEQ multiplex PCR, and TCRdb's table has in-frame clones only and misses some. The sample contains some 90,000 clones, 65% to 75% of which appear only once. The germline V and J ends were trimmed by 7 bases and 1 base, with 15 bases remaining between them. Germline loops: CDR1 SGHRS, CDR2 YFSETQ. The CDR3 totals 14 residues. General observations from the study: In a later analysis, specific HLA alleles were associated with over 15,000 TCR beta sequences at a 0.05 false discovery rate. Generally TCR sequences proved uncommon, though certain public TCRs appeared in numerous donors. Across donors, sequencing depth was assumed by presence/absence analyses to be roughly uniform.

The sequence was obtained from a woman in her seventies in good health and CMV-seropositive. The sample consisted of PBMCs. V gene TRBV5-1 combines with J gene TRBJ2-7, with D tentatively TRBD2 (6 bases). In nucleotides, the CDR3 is TGCGCCAGCGCTACGGGGGACCCTTCCTACGAGCAGTACTTC. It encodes CASATGDPSYEQYF. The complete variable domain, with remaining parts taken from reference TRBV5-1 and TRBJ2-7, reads KAGVTQTPRYLIKTRGQQVTLSCSPISGHRSVSWYQQTPGQGLQFLFEYFSETQRNKGNFPGRFSGRQFSNSRSEMNVSTLELGDSALYLCASATGDPSYEQYFGPGTRLTVT.